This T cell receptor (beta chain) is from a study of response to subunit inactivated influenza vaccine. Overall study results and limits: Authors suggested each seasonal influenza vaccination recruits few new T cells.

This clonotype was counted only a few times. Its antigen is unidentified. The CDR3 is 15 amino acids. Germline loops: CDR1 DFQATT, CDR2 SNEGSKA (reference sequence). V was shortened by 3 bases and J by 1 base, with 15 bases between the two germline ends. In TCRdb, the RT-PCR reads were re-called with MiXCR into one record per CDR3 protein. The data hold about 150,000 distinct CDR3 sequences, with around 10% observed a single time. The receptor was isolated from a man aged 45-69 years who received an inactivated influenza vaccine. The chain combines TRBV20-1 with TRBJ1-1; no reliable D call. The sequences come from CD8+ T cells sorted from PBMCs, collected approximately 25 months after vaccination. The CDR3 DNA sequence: TGCAGTGCTAGTATGGTGCCGTTCGGGAACACTGAAGCTTTCTTT. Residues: CSASMVPFGNTEAFF.